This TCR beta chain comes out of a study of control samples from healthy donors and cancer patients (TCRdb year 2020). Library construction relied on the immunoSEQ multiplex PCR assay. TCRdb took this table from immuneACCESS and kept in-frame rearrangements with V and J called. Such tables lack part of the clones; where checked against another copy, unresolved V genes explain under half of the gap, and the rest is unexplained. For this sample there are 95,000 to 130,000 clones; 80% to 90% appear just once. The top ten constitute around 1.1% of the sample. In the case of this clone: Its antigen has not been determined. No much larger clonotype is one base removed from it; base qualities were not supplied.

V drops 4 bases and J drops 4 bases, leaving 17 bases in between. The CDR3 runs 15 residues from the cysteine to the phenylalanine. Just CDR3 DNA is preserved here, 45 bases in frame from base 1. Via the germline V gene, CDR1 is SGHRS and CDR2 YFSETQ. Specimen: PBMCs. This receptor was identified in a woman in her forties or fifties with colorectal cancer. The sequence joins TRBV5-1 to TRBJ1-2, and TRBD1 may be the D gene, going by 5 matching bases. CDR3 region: CASSATQGEGYGYTF. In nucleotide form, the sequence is TGCGCCAGCAGCGCGACTCAGGGAGAGGGCTATGGCTACACCTTC.